This T cell receptor (beta chain) was captured in a study of T-cell reconstitution after alpha-beta-depleted transplantation in children. This CDR3 region has 16 residues. Trimming removed 6 bases from V and 0 bases from J; junction bases left unmatched: 8. This clonotype has a handful of counts. TCRbeta library preparation incorporated unique molecular identifiers. TCRdb used MiXCR to reprocess the PCR reads, holding one entry per CDR3 protein. The data hold under 750,000 distinct CDR3 sequences, with 23% observed a single time. The sample in question was PBMCs, mostly from graft donor cells, obtained 360 days after TCRalphabeta/CD19-depleted stem cell transplant. The chain links TRBV12-3 or TRBV12-4 to TRBJ2-3; TRBD1 agrees at 8 bases. The sequence was collected from a boy in the first two years of life who had a stem cell transplant for acute myeloid leukemia, so the T cells may come from the graft donor. The chain's CDR3 is CASRPGRTGSTDTQYF. In DNA, the CDR3 is TGTGCCAGCAGACCCGGCAGGACAGGGAGCACAGATACGCAGTATTTT.